The T cell receptor (beta chain) described here comes from a study of cytomegalovirus exposure and HLA in healthy donors. The wider study: The Caucasian-associated ancestry cluster held 80% to 90% of roughly 400 genotyped donors. Study-level results: The availability of immune exposure information extended only to CMV serostatus. As was reported, the HLA-A and HLA-B alleles of most subjects were accurately predicted from TCR beta sequences.

Details on this clone: Antigen unknown.

In the PCR, 60 Vbeta and 13 Jbeta primers were used. Profiled with immunoSEQ multiplex PCR; TCRdb holds only in-frame clones, not every one. In the table there are roughly 180,000 clones, over 75% of which are singletons. V was pared by 4 bases and J by 2 bases, with 3 bases of the junction left unmatched. The CDR3 contains 14 residues. Germline values: CDR1 MNHNY, CDR2 SVGAGI (reference sequence). The TCR sequence derives from a young man in good health and CMV-seropositive. The chain carries TRBV6-6 and TRBJ1-2; 8 positions agree with TRBD1. Sequencing was done on a sample of PBMCs. Written as DNA, the CDR3 is TGTGCCAGCAGTTTGGACAGGGTGAACTATGGCTACACCTTC. Protein product: CASSLDRVNYGYTF.